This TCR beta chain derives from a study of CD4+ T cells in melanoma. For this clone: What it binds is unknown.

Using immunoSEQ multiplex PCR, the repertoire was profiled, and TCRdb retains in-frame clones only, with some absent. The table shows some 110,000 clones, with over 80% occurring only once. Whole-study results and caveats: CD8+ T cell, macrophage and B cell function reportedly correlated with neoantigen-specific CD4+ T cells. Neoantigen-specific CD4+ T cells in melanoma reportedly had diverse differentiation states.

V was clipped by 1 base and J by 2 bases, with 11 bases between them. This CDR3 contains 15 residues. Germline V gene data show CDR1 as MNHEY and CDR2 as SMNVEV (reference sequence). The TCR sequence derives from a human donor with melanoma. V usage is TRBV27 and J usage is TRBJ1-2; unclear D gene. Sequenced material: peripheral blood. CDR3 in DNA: TGTGCCAGCAGTTTATACGCCACCCTAAACTATGGCTACACCTTC. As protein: CASSLYATLNYGYTF.